The next 23 T cell receptor beta chains were all read from a single sample in a study of cytomegalovirus exposure and HLA in healthy donors. PCR used 60 Vbeta primers and 13 Jbeta primers. TCRdb's table, derived via immunoSEQ multiplex PCR, lists solely in-frame clones and lacks some. The table shows some 160,000 clones, with roughly 90% occurring only once. The sample consisted of PBMCs. The source of these receptors is a woman aged 18-29 years in good health and CMV-seronegative.

The chain carries TRBV5-1 and TRBJ2-3; D call uncertain. The V end lost 0 bases, the J end lost 5 bases, and 10 bases lay between the germline ends. Germline CDR1 SGHRS, CDR2 YFSETQ. This CDR3 spans 14 amino acids. The CDR3 sequence is CASSLVTARDTQYF. CDR3 nucleotides: TGCGCCAGCAGCTTGGTCACAGCCAGAGATACGCAGTATTTT. The entire variable domain, with the rest obtained from reference TRBV5-1 and TRBJ2-3, is as follows: KAGVTQTPRYLIKTRGQQVTLSCSPISGHRSVSWYQQTPGQGLQFLFEYFSETQRNKGNFPGRFSGRQFSNSRSEMNVSTLELGDSALYLCASSLVTARDTQYFGPGTRLTVL.

This rearrangement joins TRBV5-4 to TRBJ2-1; TRBD2 might be the D (5 bases). CDR3 length: 13 amino acids. CDR1 is SGHNT, CDR2 YYREEE, per germline (reference sequence). The V and J ends lost 4 bases and 4 bases respectively, with 9 bases between them. The CDR3 loop is CASSPPGYNEQFF. CDR3 DNA: TGTGCCAGCAGCCCCCCGGGGTACAATGAGCAGTTCTTC.

In nucleotides, the CDR3 is TGTGCCAGCAGCACAGGGGCCTCCACTGAAGCTTTCTTT. As protein: CASSTGASTEAFF. The chain combines TRBV11-2 with TRBJ1-1, with TRBD1 matching 7 bases. From germline, CDR1 is SGHAT and CDR2 FQNNGV. The CDR3 spans 13 residues. The junction had 4 bases not matched to a gene; V was cut back by 5 bases and J by 4 bases.

The gene calls are TRBV5-1 and TRBJ2-7, with 8 bases fitting TRBD2. The CDR3 consists of 16 residues. Germline V gene lookup returns CDR1 SGHRS and CDR2 YFSETQ. V trimming: 4 bases; J trimming: 3 bases; junction bases outside the gene matches: 12. The CDR3 reads CASSPQGTSGNYEQYF. CDR3 DNA: TGCGCCAGCAGCCCCCAGGGTACTAGCGGCAACTACGAGCAGTACTTC.

CDR3 DNA sequence: TGCGCCAGCAGCCAAAGCCGACAGGAGAACTACGAGCAGTACTTC. Protein product: CASSQSRQENYEQYF. V gene TRBV4-1 combines with J gene TRBJ2-5; D possibly corresponds to TRBD1 (6 bases). The J call may be mistaken, given a closer DNA end match to TRBJ2-7. Per germline, CDR1 MGHRA and CDR2 YSYEKL. This CDR3 is built from 15 residues.

V gene TRBV6-5 combines with J gene TRBJ2-7; the match to TRBD2 covers 12 bases. There are 14 residues in the CDR3. The V gene's germline CDR1 is MNHEY and CDR2 SVGAGI. V dropped 5 bases and J dropped 6; count of bases not matched to a gene: 5. CDR3: CASSKLAGGGEQYF. The CDR3 region has the DNA TGTGCCAGCAGTAAACTAGCGGGAGGCGGCGAGCAGTACTTC.

The chain couples TRBV28 to TRBJ2-2; TRBD1 agrees at 11 bases. CDR1 is MDHEN and CDR2 is SYDVKM in the germline V gene. This CDR3 contains 15 residues. The trim removed 5 bases at V and 6 bases at J, leaving 5 bases unmatched. The CDR3 region has the DNA TGTGCCAGCAGTCTTGGACAGGGGGCATCCGGGGAGCTGTTTTTT. The encoded protein is CASSLGQGASGELFF.

The chain uses TRBV27 and TRBJ1-1; a possible D gene is TRBD1 (5 bases). CDR1 and CDR2 from the germline V gene are MNHEY and SMNVEV (reference sequence). The V and J ends lost 3 bases and 6 bases respectively, with 11 bases between them. This CDR3 region has 13 residues. The CDR3 is CASSLLGAAEAFF. The CDR3 DNA follows: TGTGCCAGCAGTTTGCTAGGGGCGGCTGAAGCTTTCTTT.

The chain links TRBV11-3 to TRBJ2-2; 8 bases match TRBD1. Germline lookup yields CDR1 SGHNT and CDR2 YENEEA. Losses at the gene ends were 5 bases for V and 2 bases for J; bases not matched to a gene: 4. This CDR3 is 15 amino acids long. CDR3 nucleotides: TGTGCCAGCAGCCAAGACAGGGGTAACACCGGGGAGCTGTTTTTT. Amino acids: CASSQDRGNTGELFF.

The rearrangement uses TRBV27 and TRBJ2-2; D remains ambiguous. The CDR3 covers 15 residues. Germline V gene data show CDR1 as MNHEY and CDR2 as SMNVEV (reference sequence). Trimming removed 2 bases from V and 2 bases from J, with 9 bases in between. CDR3 sequence: CASSLISLNTGELFF. CDR3 nucleotide sequence: TGTGCCAGCAGTTTAATTAGCCTTAACACCGGGGAGCTGTTTTTT.

This chain links TRBV4-1 with TRBJ2-7, with 13 bases lining up with TRBD2. The germline CDR1 and CDR2 sequences are MGHRA and YSYEKL. The length of the CDR3 is 15 residues. Trimming at V came to 4 bases and at J to 4 bases, leaving 4 bases not matched to a gene. The CDR3 sequence: CASSLGLAGAYEQYF. The CDR3 bases are TGCGCCAGCAGCCTTGGACTAGCGGGAGCTTACGAGCAGTACTTC.

V usage is TRBV2 and J usage is TRBJ1-4; 9 nucleotides line up with TRBD1. The CDR3 extends over 16 amino acids. V lost 7 bases, J lost 0 bases, and 6 bases stayed unmatched. Germline CDR1 and CDR2: SNHLY and FYNNEI. DNA for the CDR3: TGTGCCAGCAACAAGGACAGGGGACCAACTAATGAAAAACTGTTTTTT. It is translated as CASNKDRGPTNEKLFF.

This chain joins TRBV15 and TRBJ2-3, with 14 positions matching TRBD2. This CDR3 is 18 amino acids long. Trimming took 5 bases from V and 0 from J; bases not matched to a gene: 7. Germline loops: CDR1 LNHNV, CDR2 YYDKDF (reference sequence). The CDR3 reads CATSGGTSGSTSTDTQYF. Written as DNA, the CDR3 is TGTGCCACCAGCGGCGGGACTAGCGGGAGTACTAGCACAGATACGCAGTATTTT.

The J gene is TRBJ2-7, the V gene TRBV7-8; 9 bases align to TRBD1. This CDR3 has 13 amino acids. Germline loops: CDR1 SGHVS, CDR2 FQNEAQ. V dropped 6 bases and J dropped 5; count of bases not matched to a gene: 5. The CDR3 DNA follows: TGTGCCAGCAGAGACAGGGGGGATAACGAGCAGTACTTC. The encoded protein is CASRDRGDNEQYF. The variable domain in full, completed from reference TRBV7-8 and TRBJ2-7, reads GAGVSQSPRYKVAKRGQDVALRCDPISGHVSLFWYQQALGQGPEFLTYFQNEAQLDKSGLPSDRFFAERPEGSVSTLKIQRTQQEDSAVYLCASRDRGDNEQYFGPGTRLTVT.

The V call is TRBV7-2, the J call TRBJ1-5; a weak D match, TRBD1 (6 bases). Germline V gene sequence: CDR1 SGHTA, CDR2 FQGNSA. The CDR3 has 13 amino acids. Trimming left V 3 bases short and J 5 bases short, with 8 bases between. This CDR3 reads CASSLGAYQPQHF. The CDR3 DNA sequence: TGTGCCAGCAGCTTGGGGGCTTATCAGCCCCAGCATTTT.

A few counts support this clone. V and J are TRBV6-5 and TRBJ2-1; TRBD2 matches 9 bases. The CDR3 has 14 residues. Germline CDR1 is MNHEY and CDR2 is SVGAGI. With 4 bases clipped from V and 8 bases from J, the junction kept 6 bases outside the gene matches. DNA for the CDR3: TGTGCCAGCAGTTCCAGCGGGGGGCACCATGAGCAGTTCTTC. Its protein is CASSSSGGHHEQFF.

V gene TRBV7-6 combines with J gene TRBJ2-1, with D perhaps TRBD2 (6 bases). The V and J ends lost 7 bases and 6 bases respectively, with 22 bases between them. CDR3 length: 16 residues. CDR1 SGHVS and CDR2 FNYEAQ come from the germline V gene. CDR3 nucleotides: TGTGCCAGCACCTCCTCTAGATTGGAGGGCCCCAATGAGCAGTTCTTC. This gives the protein CASTSSRLEGPNEQFF.

V and J are TRBV29-1 and TRBJ2-3; TRBD2 agrees at 9 bases. J was trimmed by 6 bases and V by 6 bases; bases with no gene match: 10. The CDR3 runs 14 residues. Germline V gives CDR1 SQVTM, CDR2 ANQGSEA. CDR3 nucleotide sequence: TGCAGCGTCCGGACTAGCGTGCTTTTGGATACGCAGTATTTT. It specifies CSVRTSVLLDTQYF.

The chain employs TRBV6-1 and TRBJ1-6; D not resolved. The CDR3 is 12 residues long. V was clipped by 6 bases and J by 10 bases, with 10 bases between them. In germline, CDR1 is MNHNS, CDR2 SASEGT. The CDR3, as DNA: TGTGCCAGCAGCATCGGGAACTCACCCCTCCACTTT. Translating it yields CASSIGNSPLHF.

The chain links TRBV5-6 to TRBJ1-5; 8 positions match TRBD1. Germline values: CDR1 SGHDT, CDR2 YYEEEE. The ends lost 2 bases at V and 6 bases at J; junction bases unmatched: 4. This CDR3 is built from 14 residues. CDR3 DNA sequence: TGTGCCAGCAGCTTACAGGGGGGGCGTCAGCCCCAGCATTTT. Its protein is CASSLQGGRQPQHF.

V gene TRBV5-4 combines with J gene TRBJ2-7; D is possibly TRBD2 (6 bases). The V end was cut by 5 bases, the J end by 4 bases, with 16 bases between. Germline CDR1 is SGHNT and CDR2 is YYREEE (reference sequence). The CDR3 is 14 amino acids. DNA of the CDR3: TGTGCCAGCAGTTGGGGACTGGCGATTTACGAGCAGTACTTC. Its protein product is CASSWGLAIYEQYF.

This sequence joins TRBV7-9 and TRBJ1-4; D gene unclear. This CDR3 has 14 amino acids. The ends were cut back, 6 bases at V and 0 bases at J, with 8 bases in the middle. Germline V gives CDR1 SEHNR, CDR2 FQNEAQ (reference sequence). This chain's CDR3 is CASRLTSTNEKLFF. The CDR3 nucleotides read TGTGCCAGCAGGTTGACATCAACTAATGAAAAACTGTTTTTT.

The chain recombines TRBV18 with TRBJ2-1; 7 bases align to TRBD2. The V and J ends lost 6 bases and 0 bases, in that order; junction bases with no gene match: 11. The CDR3 totals 17 residues. Per the germline V gene, CDR1 is KGHSH and CDR2 is LQKENI. The CDR3 bases are TGTGCCAGCTCCCCAATGGGGGGGTTTGGCTCCTACAATGAGCAGTTCTTC. Protein sequence: CASSPMGGFGSYNEQFF.